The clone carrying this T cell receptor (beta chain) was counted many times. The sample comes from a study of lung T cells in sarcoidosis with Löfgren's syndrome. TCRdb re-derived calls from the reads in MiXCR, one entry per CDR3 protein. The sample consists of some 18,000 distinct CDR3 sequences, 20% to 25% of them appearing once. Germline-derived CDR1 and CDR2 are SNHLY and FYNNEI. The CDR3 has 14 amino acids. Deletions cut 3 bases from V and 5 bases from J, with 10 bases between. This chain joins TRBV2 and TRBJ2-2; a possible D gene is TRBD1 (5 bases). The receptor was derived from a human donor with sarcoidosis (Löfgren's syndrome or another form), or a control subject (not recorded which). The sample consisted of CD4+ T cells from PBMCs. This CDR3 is CASSDPGFTGELFF. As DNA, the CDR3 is TGTGCCAGCAGTGATCCAGGGTTTACCGGGGAGCTGTTTTTT.